This T cell receptor beta chain was documented in a study of early T cells in non-severe SARS-CoV-2 infection (dated by TCRdb to about 2021). Turning to the overall study: Bulk RNA from unsorted whole blood was used for TCR sequencing, so alpha and beta chains could not be paired.

What the research found in general, with its limitations: VDJdb matching was skewed toward anti-spike CD8 responses, so virus-specific expansions were likely underestimated and private and CD4 specificities were missed.

The sample holds many counts of this clonotype. Its target antigen remains unknown. Base-call qualities are not available, and no considerably larger clone is one nucleotide away. A case-control design nested within a healthcare worker cohort in London, UK, was used, with weekly nasopharyngeal swab PCR tests and blood sampling performed. Between 23 and 31 March 2020, the week of the UK lockdown, healthcare workers were enrolled and then followed up weekly for as long as 16 weeks. The library was produced with 5' RACE. Sequencing took place on a NextSeq 500. In the TCR library protocol, unique molecular identifiers were attached to individual cDNA molecules to correct for PCR bias and sequencing error. Both TCR alpha and beta chains were sequenced, and tight co-correlation was observed between alpha and beta sequence abundances in each sample. The paper's data handling went like this. V gene, J gene and CDR3 annotation of TCR sequences was performed with Decombinator V4. Expanded TCRs were defined as changing significantly between any two time points under a Poisson model with p below 0.0001. TCR abundances were normalised to the total number of TCRs sequenced in each sample and reported as counts per million. VDJdb, accessed 1 November 2021, was searched for CMV, EBV and SARS-CoV-2 annotated TCRs, excluding TCRs annotated for multiple antigens. TCRdb's own reprocessing of the public reads used fastp at Q25 and MiXCR and kept productive beta chains. Every entry covers one CDR3 protein and lists the most common genes and DNA from its rows. Clone size and V and J calls follow TCRdb, not the original study. Counted in this sample were roughly 51,000 distinct CDR3 sequences; around 6.9% of them appeared once. About 2.6% of the sample is in the top ten clones.

This material consisted of whole blood, taken at baseline. This receptor was identified in an adult who was a healthcare worker with PCR-confirmed SARS-CoV-2 infection or an uninfected control (not recorded which).

The bases read TGTGCCACCAGTGAAAACAAAGGGGACAGAAACTATGGCTACACCTTC. Translated, it gives CATSENKGDRNYGYTF. This sequence uses TRBV24-1 and TRBJ1-2; 7 central bases correspond to TRBD1. The CDR3 holds 16 amino acids from the cysteine to the phenylalanine. Kept here is only the CDR3 DNA, which spans 48 bases and is read in frame from base 1. Trimming accounts for 4 bases at V and 2 bases at J, while the number of junction bases matched to no gene is 9. As encoded in the germline V gene, CDR1 is KGHDR while CDR2 is SFDVKD.